This record looks at one T cell receptor beta chain sequence and its context. Antigen specificity is unknown. The sample comes from a study of cytomegalovirus exposure and HLA in healthy donors. On the study more broadly: Among the roughly 400 genotyped donors, approximately 80% were placed in the Caucasian-associated ancestry cluster. Study-level points and caveats: Segments of the TCR beta V type were, in most cases, productive about 90% or about 30% of the time in an earlier analysis. Evidence from a later analysis indicated that most CMV-associated TCR beta chains looked HLA-restricted. Presence/absence comparisons presumed near-even sequencing depth among donors.

From germline, CDR1 is LGHNA and CDR2 YSLEER. The V and J ends lost 2 bases and 3 bases, in that order; junction bases with no gene match: 4. This CDR3 has 15 residues. PCR employed 60 Vbeta and 13 Jbeta primers. Sequenced by immunoSEQ multiplex PCR; TCRdb stores in-frame clones only, minus some. The listing contains about 99,000 clones. Sequencing was carried out using PBMCs. This chain uses TRBV4-3 with TRBJ1-2; 9 bases align to TRBD1. This clonotype was obtained from a man aged 40-50 years in good health and CMV-seronegative. The CDR3 DNA is TGCGCCAGCAGCCAATACAGGGGGCTCGACTATGGCTACACCTTC. This translates into CASSQYRGLDYGYTF.